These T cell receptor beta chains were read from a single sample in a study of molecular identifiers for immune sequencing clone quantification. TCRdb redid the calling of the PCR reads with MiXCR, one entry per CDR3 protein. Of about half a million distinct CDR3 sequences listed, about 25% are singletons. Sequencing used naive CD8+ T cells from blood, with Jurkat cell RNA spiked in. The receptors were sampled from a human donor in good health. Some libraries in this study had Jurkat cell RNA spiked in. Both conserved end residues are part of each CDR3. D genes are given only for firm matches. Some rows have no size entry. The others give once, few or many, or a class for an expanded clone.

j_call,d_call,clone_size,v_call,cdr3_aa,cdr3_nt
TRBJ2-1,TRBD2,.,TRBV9,CASSSPAGGTYEQFF,TGTGCCAGCAGCTCCCCAGCGGGAGGTACCTATGAGCAGTTCTTC
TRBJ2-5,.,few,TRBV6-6,CASRGGAGFFLETQYF,TGTGCCAGCAGAGGAGGAGCAGGCTTCTTCTTGGAGACCCAGTACTTC
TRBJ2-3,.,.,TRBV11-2,CASSLSQDTQYF,TGTGCCAGCAGCTTATCCCAAGATACGCAGTATTTT
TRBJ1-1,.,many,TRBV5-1,CASSPTTGEAFF,TGCGCCAGCAGCCCGACGACCGGGGAAGCTTTCTTT
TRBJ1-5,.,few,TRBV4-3,CASSQEAGTDQPQHF,TGCGCCAGCAGCCAAGAGGCGGGTACGGATCAGCCCCAGCATTTT
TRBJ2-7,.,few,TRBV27,CALVGWGSYEQYF,TGTGCCCTAGTCGGGTGGGGGTCCTACGAGCAGTACTTC
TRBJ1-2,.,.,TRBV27,CASSLNGGEYGYTF,TGTGCCAGCAGTTTAAATGGGGGCGAGTATGGCTACACCTTC
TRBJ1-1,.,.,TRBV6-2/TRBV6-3,CASRFIINPYTEAFF,TGTGCCAGCAGATTCATCATTAACCCCTACACTGAAGCTTTCTTT
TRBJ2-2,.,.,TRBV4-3,CASSQTGFPHPGALFF,TGCGCCAGCAGCCAAACGGGATTCCCGCACCCCGGGGCGCTGTTTTTT
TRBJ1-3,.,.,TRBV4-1,CASSQNRGSGSGNTIYF,TGCGCCAGCAGCCAGAACCGCGGATCGGGCTCTGGAAACACCATATATTTT
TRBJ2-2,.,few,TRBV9,CASRPGEAGELFF,TGTGCCAGCAGACCGGGAGAGGCCGGGGAGCTGTTTTTT
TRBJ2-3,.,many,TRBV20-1,CSARQLGDTDTQYF,TGCAGTGCTAGACAGCTGGGCGACACAGATACGCAGTATTTT
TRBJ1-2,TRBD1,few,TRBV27,CASSLSDRASYGYTF,TGTGCCAGCAGTTTATCTGACAGGGCCAGCTATGGCTACACCTTC
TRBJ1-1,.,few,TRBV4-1,CASSQGVQGYTEAFF,TGCGCCAGCAGCCAAGGAGTACAGGGTTACACTGAAGCTTTCTTT
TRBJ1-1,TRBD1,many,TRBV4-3,CASSQATGAEAFF,TGCGCCAGCAGCCAAGCGACAGGGGCTGAAGCTTTCTTT
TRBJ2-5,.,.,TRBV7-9,CASSLSPGLGQETQYF,TGTGCCAGCAGCTTATCCCCCGGGCTGGGGCAAGAGACCCAGTACTTC
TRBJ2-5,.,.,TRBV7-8,CASSLVWANRYQETQYF,TGTGCCAGCAGCTTAGTCTGGGCAAATAGATACCAAGAGACCCAGTACTTC
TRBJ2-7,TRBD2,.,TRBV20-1,CSARDRGGQSYEQSF,TGCAGTGCTAGAGATCGGGGGGGGCAATCGTACGAGCAGTCCTTC
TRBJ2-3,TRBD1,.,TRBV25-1,CARSELPGGEQYF,TGTGCCCGCAGTGAATTACCAGGGGGCGAGCAGTATTTT
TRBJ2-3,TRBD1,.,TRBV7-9,CASRPGTEYTDTQYF,TGTGCCAGCCGCCCGGGGACAGAATACACAGATACGCAGTATTTT
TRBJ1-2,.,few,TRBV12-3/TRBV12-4,CASSHSPVEGETYGYTF,TGTGCCAGCAGCCATTCCCCCGTGGAGGGAGAAACTTATGGCTACACCTTC
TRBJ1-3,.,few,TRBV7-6,CASSPSPGNTRYF,TGTGCCAGCAGCCCGAGTCCTGGAAACACCAGATATTTT